The clone carrying this T cell receptor (beta chain) was counted many times. Its antigen is not identified. A diagnosis was made from clinical symptoms together with serum thyroxine, TRAb, thyroid ultrasound and orbital computed tomography. Fresh peripheral blood, about 9.3 ml, was the PBMC source. The data originate from a study of Graves' ophthalmopathy and Graves' hyperthyroidism. CDR1 MNHNS and CDR2 SASEGT come from the germline V gene. The ends lost 4 bases at V and 13 bases at J; junction bases unmatched: 15. This CDR3 comprises 14 residues. Regarding the study as a whole: Ophthalmopathy progression was predicted with approximately 68% sensitivity and approximately 72% specificity.

RNA served as the template for amplifying TCR beta CDR3 regions. Second-round multiplex PCR came after a first-round RT-PCR that employed HTBI primers. TCRdb recomputed calls from the multiplex PCR reads with MiXCR, one row per CDR3 protein. The sample has approximately 160,000 distinct CDR3 sequences; around two fifths are singletons. The sample taken for sequencing was peripheral blood. The chain combines TRBV6-1 with TRBJ1-1; 7 nucleotides match TRBD1. The clonotype originates from a middle-aged woman with Graves' ophthalmopathy. The CDR3 DNA is TGTGCCAGCAGTGCGGCGACAGGGATCCTCTTTGTTTTCTTT. This gives the protein CASSAATGILFVFF.